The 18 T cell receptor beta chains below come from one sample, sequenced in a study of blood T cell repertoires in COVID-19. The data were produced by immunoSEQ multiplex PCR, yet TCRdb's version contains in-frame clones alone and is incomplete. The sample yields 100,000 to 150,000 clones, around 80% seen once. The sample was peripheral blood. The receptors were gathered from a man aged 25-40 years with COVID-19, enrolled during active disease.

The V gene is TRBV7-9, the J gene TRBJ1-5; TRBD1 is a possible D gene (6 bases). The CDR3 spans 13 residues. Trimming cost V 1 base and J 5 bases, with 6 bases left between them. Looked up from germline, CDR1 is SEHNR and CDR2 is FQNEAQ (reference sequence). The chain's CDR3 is CASSLEGDQPQHF. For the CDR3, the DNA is TGTGCCAGCAGCTTAGAGGGGGATCAGCCCCAGCATTTT.

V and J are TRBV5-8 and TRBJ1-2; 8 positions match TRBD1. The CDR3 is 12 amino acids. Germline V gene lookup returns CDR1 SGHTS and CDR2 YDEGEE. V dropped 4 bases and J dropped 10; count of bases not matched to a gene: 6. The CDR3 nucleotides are TGTGCCAGCAGCCGGGACAGGAAGAACTACACCTTC. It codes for CASSRDRKNYTF.

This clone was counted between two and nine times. In nucleotides, the CDR3 is TGTGCCTGGCGGGGAGAGGGGGTGGTGGAAGCTTTCTTT. Amino acids: CAWRGEGVVEAFF. The chain employs TRBV30 and TRBJ1-1, with D maybe TRBD1 (6 bases). This CDR3 contains 13 residues. V dropped 5 bases and J dropped 8 bases, with 18 bases sitting between them. CDR1 GTSNPN and CDR2 SVGIG come from the germline V gene (reference sequence).

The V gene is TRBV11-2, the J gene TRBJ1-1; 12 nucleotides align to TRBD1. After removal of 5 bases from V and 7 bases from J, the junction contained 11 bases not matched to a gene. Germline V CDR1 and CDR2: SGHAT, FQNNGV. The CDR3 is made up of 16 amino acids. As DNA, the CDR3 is TGTGCCAGCAGCCGGGGACAGGGGGCCGGATATGGTGAAGCTTTCTTT. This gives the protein CASSRGQGAGYGEAFF.

Here the CDR3 reads CASSDGTAQETQYF. The CDR3, as DNA: TGCGCCAGCAGCGACGGGACAGCCCAAGAGACCCAGTACTTC. The chain carries TRBV5-1 and TRBJ2-5, with 7 bases that match TRBD1. Trimming removed 4 bases from V and 1 base from J; junction bases left unmatched: 4. Germline assignment: CDR1 SGHRS and CDR2 YFSETQ. CDR3 length: 14 amino acids.

This CDR3 reads CASSATPGQVNEQFF. The CDR3 DNA follows: TGTGCCAGCAGCGCGACTCCGGGACAGGTCAATGAGCAGTTCTTC. V gene TRBV9 combines with J gene TRBJ2-1, with 8 bases matching TRBD1. Germline lookup yields CDR1 SGDLS and CDR2 YYNGEE. V shed 3 bases, J shed 6 bases, and the junction held 8 bases outside the gene matches. The CDR3 extends over 15 amino acids.

The CDR3 here is CASSRDRDETQYF. The CDR3 nucleotides are TGTGCCAGCAGTCGGGACAGGGATGAGACCCAGTACTTC. The chain joins TRBV6-5 to TRBJ2-5; TRBD1 matches 9 bases. The length of the CDR3 is 13 residues. J was trimmed by 5 bases and V by 5 bases; bases with no gene match: 3. Germline V gives CDR1 MNHEY, CDR2 SVGAGI.

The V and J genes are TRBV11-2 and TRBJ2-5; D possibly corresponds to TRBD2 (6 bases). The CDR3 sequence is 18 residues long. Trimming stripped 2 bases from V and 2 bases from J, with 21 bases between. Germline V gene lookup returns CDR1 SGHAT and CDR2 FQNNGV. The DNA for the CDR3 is TGTGCCAGCAGCTTAACCCTCCTCGGGAGATTGGGTCAAGAGACCCAGTACTTC. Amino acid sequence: CASSLTLLGRLGQETQYF.

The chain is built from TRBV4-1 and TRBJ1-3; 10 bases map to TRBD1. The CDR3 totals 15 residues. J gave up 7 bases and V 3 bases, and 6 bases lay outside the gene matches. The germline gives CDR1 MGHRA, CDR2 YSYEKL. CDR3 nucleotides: TGCGCCAGCAGCCAGCCCAAGGACAGGGGGAACACCATATATTTT. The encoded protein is CASSQPKDRGNTIYF.

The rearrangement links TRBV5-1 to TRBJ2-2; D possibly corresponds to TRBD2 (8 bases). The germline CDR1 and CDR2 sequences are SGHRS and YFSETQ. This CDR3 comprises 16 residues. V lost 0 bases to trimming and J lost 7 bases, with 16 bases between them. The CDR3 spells CASSLARGTRDGELFF. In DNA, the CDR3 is TGCGCCAGCAGCTTGGCCAGGGGGACTAGGGACGGGGAGCTGTTTTTT.

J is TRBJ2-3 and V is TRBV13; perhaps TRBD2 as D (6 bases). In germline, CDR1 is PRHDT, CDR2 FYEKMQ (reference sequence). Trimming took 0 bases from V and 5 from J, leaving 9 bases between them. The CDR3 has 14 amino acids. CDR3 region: CASSLGIGGDTQYF. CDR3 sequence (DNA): TGTGCCAGCAGCTTAGGGATCGGGGGAGATACGCAGTATTTT. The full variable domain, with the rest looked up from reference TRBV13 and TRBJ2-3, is AAGVIQSPRHLIKEKRETATLKCYPIPRHDTVYWYQQGPGQDPQFLISFYEKMQSDKGSIPDRFSAQQFSDYHSELNMSSLELGDSALYFCASSLGIGGDTQYFGPGTRLTVL.

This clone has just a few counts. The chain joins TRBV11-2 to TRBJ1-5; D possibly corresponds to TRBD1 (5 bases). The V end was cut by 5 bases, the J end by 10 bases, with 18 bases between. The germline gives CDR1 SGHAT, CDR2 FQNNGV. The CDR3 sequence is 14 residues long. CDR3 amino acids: CASSRGAGNGPQHF. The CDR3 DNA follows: TGTGCCAGCAGCCGCGGGGCGGGCAATGGTCCCCAGCATTTT.

The CDR3 is CASSQDHGGSYEQYF. In nucleotides, the CDR3 is TGCGCCAGCAGCCAAGATCACGGGGGATCCTACGAGCAGTACTTC. The chain is built from TRBV4-1 and TRBJ2-7; TRBD2 might be the D (6 bases). The germline V gene has CDR1 MGHRA and CDR2 YSYEKL. The ends were cut back, 0 bases at V and 1 base at J, with 10 bases in the middle. The CDR3 is 15 residues long.

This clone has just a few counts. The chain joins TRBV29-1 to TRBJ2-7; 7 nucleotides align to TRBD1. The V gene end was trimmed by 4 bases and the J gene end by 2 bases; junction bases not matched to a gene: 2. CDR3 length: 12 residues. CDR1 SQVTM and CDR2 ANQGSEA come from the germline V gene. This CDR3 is CSVGQGAYEQYF. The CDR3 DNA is TGCAGCGTTGGCCAGGGGGCCTACGAGCAGTACTTC.

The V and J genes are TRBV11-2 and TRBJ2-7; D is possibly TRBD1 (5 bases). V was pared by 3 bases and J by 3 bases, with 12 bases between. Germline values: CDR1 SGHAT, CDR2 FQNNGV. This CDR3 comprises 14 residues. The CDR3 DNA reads TGTGCCAGCAGCTTCATGAAAGGGGACTACGAGCAGTACTTC. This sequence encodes CASSFMKGDYEQYF. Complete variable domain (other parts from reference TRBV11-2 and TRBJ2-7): EAGVAQSPRYKIIEKRQSVAFWCNPISGHATLYWYQQILGQGPKLLIQFQNNGVVDDSQLPKDRFSAERLKGVDSTLKIQPAKLEDSAVYLCASSFMKGDYEQYFGPGTRLTVT.

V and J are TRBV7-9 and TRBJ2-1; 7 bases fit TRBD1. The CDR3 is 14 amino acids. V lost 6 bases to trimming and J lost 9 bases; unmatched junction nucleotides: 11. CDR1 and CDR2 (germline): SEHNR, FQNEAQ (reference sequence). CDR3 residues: CASRIYRGSGEQFF. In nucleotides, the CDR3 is TGTGCCAGCAGGATATACAGGGGTTCCGGTGAGCAGTTCTTC.

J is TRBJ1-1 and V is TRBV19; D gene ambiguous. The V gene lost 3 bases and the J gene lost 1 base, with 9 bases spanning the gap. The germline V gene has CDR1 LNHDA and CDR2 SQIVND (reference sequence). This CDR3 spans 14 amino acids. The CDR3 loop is CASSIGPANTEAFF. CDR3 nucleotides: TGTGCCAGTAGTATTGGCCCTGCGAACACTGAAGCTTTCTTT.

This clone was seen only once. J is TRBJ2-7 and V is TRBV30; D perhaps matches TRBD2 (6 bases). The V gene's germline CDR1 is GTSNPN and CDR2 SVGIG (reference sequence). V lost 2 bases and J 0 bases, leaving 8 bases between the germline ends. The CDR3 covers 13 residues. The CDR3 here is CAWSSGSSYEQYF. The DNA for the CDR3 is TGTGCCTGGAGTTCCGGGAGCTCCTACGAGCAGTACTTC.